The 14 T cell receptor beta chains reported below all come from one sample, sequenced in a study of CD8 T cells in ankylosing spondylitis. TCRdb processed the 5' RACE reads anew with MiXCR; each CDR3 protein has one entry. The sample includes roughly 230,000 distinct CDR3 sequences, over 9.5% of them seen just once. The sequenced sample was blood, either unsorted or a sorted T cell fraction (not recorded which). The receptor set was obtained from a male donor with ankylosing spondylitis or in good health (not recorded which).

This clonotype was recorded many times. The chain combines TRBV12-3 or TRBV12-4 with TRBJ2-4, with TRBD2 matching 10 bases. The CDR3 has 15 residues. The ends lost 2 bases at V and 7 bases at J; junction bases unmatched: 5. Here the CDR3 DNA reads TGTGCCAGCAGTTTACTAGCGGGAGCCGGGAACATTCAGTACTTC. Encoded protein: CASSLLAGAGNIQYF.

This clonotype was counted between two and nine times. DNA of the CDR3: TGTGCCAGCAGTTTTAGAGGGTCCTACAATGAGCAGTTCTTC. Protein product: CASSFRGSYNEQFF. The rearrangement joins TRBV12-3 or TRBV12-4 to TRBJ2-1; maybe TRBD2 (5 bases). V lost 3 bases, J lost 1 base, and 7 bases lay in between. The CDR3 is 14 amino acids.

The J gene is TRBJ2-2, the V gene TRBV7-9, with no clear D. Germline assignment: CDR1 SEHNR and CDR2 FQNEAQ (reference sequence). The CDR3 has 17 amino acids. Deletions cut 1 base from V and 1 base from J, with 13 bases between. The CDR3 here is CASSLVGTHENTGELFF. The CDR3 nucleotides are TGTGCCAGCAGCTTAGTGGGCACTCACGAGAACACCGGGGAGCTGTTTTTT.

This clonotype has a count of ten or more. In DNA, the CDR3 is TGCAGTGCTCCGGGGACGGGGAATGAGCAGTTCTTC. Encoded protein: CSAPGTGNEQFF. V and J are TRBV20-1 and TRBJ2-1; D might be TRBD1 or TRBD2, each matching 5 bases. Looked up from germline, CDR1 is DFQATT and CDR2 is SNEGSKA (reference sequence). The V and J ends lost 5 bases and 7 bases respectively, with 12 bases between them. The CDR3 is 12 amino acids.

This clonotype was counted at least ten times. The chain links TRBV12-3 or TRBV12-4 to TRBJ2-1, with 9 nucleotides matching TRBD2. The trim removed 7 bases at V and 10 bases at J, leaving 5 bases unmatched. The CDR3 length is 12 residues. CDR3 region: CASTPGLAEQFF. Written as DNA, the CDR3 is TGTGCCAGCACCCCGGGACTAGCAGAGCAGTTCTTC.

This sequence joins TRBV4-1 and TRBJ1-4; D not resolved. V lost 0 bases, J lost 0 bases, and 8 bases lay in between. Germline values: CDR1 MGHRA, CDR2 YSYEKL. CDR3 length: 16 amino acids. The CDR3 DNA is TGCGCCAGCAGCCAAGATATTTCTGCAACTAATGAAAAACTGTTTTTT. Translating gives CASSQDISATNEKLFF.

This clonotype was observed at least ten times. The rearrangement uses TRBV12-3 or TRBV12-4 and TRBJ2-7; TRBD1 aligns across 10 bases. There are 16 residues in the CDR3. V lost 6 bases, J lost 1 base, and 9 bases stayed unmatched. CDR3 sequence (DNA): TGTGCCAGCAGGACGTCGACAGGGGGCAAGTCCTACGAGCAGTACTTC. This gives the protein CASRTSTGGKSYEQYF.

As regards this clonotype: Germline and junction disagree at one end, which may indicate a read error. The V and J genes are TRBV7-9 and TRBJ1-2; 8 bases agree with TRBD1. This CDR3 is built from 13 residues. Germline CDR1 is SEHNR and CDR2 is FQNEAQ (reference sequence). CDR3 nucleotides: TGTGCCACCGGACCCGGGACAGGCCTTGTTTCCCTCTTC. Amino acids: CATGPGTGLVSLF.

This clonotype showed up many times. This chain joins TRBV6-2 or TRBV6-3 and TRBJ2-3, with D perhaps TRBD2 (6 bases). CDR1 is MNHEY and CDR2 is SVGEGT in the germline V gene. Trimming pared 6 bases from V and 1 base from J, leaving 11 bases between. The CDR3 loop spans 14 amino acids. The chain's CDR3 is CASRRTGGTDTQYF. The CDR3 bases are TGTGCCAGCAGGAGGACGGGAGGCACAGATACGCAGTATTTT.

This clonotype came up a few times. The V gene is TRBV7-2, the J gene TRBJ2-5; D not resolved. CDR1 and CDR2 (germline): SGHTA, FQGNSA. CDR3 length equals 14 residues. V was trimmed by 1 base and J by 5 bases, leaving 11 bases between them. In nucleotides, the CDR3 is TGTGCCAGCAGCTTAGAATTCAGTCGGGAGACCCAGTACTTC. This encodes CASSLEFSRETQYF.

This clonotype was recorded at least ten times. CDR3 sequence reads: CASSLAAANEKLFF. The CDR3 nucleotides are TGCGCCAGCAGCTTGGCAGCCGCCAATGAAAAACTGTTTTTT. This sequence joins TRBV5-1 and TRBJ1-4; D gene ambiguous. The CDR3 loop spans 14 amino acids. V lost 0 bases and J 5 bases, leaving 8 bases between the germline ends. CDR1 SGHRS and CDR2 YFSETQ come from the germline V gene.

The chain combines TRBV20-1 with TRBJ1-1, with 9 bases fitting TRBD1. V lost 2 bases, J lost 4 bases, and 8 bases stayed unmatched. CDR3 length: 15 amino acids. The germline V gene encodes CDR1 DFQATT and CDR2 SNEGSKA (reference sequence). The CDR3 DNA is TGCAGTGCTAGAATCGCACAGGGGGCGAGCACTGAAGCTTTCTTT. Amino acid sequence: CSARIAQGASTEAFF.

The table lists this clonotype with many counts. V gene TRBV4-1 combines with J gene TRBJ2-2; weak D call: TRBD1 (6 bases). V was pared by 0 bases and J by 3 bases, with 14 bases between. Per germline, CDR1 MGHRA and CDR2 YSYEKL. The CDR3 has 17 residues. In DNA form, the CDR3 reads TGCGCCAGCAGCCAAGAGGCGGCAGGGGAGTACACCGGGGAGCTGTTTTTT. It encodes CASSQEAAGEYTGELFF.

This clonotype came up many times. This chain links TRBV20-1 with TRBJ1-4; perhaps TRBD1 as D (5 bases). CDR3 length: 14 amino acids. The germline V gene encodes CDR1 DFQATT and CDR2 SNEGSKA (reference sequence). V dropped 4 bases and J dropped 0 bases, with 9 bases sitting between them. In DNA, the CDR3 is TGCAGTGCTAAATCAGGGTCAACTAATGAAAAACTGTTTTTT. Protein: CSAKSGSTNEKLFF.